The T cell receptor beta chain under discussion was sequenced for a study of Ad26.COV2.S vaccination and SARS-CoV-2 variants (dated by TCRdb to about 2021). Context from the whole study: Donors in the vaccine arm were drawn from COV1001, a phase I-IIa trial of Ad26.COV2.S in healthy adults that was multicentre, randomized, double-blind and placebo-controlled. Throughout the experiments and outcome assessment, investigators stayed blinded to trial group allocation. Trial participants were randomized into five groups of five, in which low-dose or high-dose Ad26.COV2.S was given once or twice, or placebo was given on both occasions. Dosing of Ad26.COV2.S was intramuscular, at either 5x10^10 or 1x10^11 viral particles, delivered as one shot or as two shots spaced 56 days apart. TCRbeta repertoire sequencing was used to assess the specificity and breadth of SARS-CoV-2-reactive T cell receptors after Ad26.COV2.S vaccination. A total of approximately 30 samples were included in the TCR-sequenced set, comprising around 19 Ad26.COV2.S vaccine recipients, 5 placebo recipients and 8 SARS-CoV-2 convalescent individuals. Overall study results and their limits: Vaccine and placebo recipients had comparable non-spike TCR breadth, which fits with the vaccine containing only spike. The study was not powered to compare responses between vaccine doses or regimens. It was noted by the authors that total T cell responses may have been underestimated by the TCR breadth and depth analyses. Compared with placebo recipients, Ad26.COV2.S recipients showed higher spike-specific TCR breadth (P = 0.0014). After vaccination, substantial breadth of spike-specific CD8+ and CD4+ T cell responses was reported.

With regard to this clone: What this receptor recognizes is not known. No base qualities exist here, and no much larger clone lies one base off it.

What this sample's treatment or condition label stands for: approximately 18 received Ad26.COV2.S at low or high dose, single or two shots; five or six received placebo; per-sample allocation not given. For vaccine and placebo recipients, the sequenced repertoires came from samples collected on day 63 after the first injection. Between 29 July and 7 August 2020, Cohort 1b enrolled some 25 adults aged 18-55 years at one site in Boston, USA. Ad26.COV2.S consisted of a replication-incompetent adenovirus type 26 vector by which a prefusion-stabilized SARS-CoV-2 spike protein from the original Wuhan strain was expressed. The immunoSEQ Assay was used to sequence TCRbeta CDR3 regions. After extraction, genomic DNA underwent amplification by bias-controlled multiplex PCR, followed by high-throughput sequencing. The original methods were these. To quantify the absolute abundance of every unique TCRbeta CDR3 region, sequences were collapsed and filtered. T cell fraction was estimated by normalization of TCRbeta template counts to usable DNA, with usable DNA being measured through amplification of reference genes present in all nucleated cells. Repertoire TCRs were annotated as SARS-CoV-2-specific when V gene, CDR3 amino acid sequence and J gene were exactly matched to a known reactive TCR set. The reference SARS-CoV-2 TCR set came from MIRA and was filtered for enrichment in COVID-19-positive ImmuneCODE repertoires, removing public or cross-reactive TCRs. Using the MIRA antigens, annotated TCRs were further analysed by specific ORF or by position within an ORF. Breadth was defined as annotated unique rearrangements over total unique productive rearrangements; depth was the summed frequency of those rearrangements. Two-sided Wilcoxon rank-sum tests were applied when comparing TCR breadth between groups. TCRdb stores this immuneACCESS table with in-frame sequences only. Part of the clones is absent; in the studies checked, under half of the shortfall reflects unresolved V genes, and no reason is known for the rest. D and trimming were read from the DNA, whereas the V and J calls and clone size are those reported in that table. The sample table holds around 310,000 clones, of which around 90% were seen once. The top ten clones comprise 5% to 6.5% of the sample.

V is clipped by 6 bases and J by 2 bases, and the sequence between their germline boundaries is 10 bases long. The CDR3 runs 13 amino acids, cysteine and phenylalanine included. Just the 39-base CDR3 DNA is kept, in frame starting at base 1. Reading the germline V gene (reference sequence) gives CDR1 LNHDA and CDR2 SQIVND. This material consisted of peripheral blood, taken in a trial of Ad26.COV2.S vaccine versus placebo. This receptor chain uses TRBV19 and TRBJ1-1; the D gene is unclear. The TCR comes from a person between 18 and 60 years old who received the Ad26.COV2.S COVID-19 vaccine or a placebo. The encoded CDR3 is CASRMRANTEAFF. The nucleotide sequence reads TGTGCCAGTAGGATGCGTGCAAACACTGAAGCTTTCTTT.